The entry that follows covers one T cell receptor beta chain sequence. The antigen it binds to is not known. Within one base of it there is no much larger clone, and no base qualities were kept. The label giving this sample's time point can be read as: around 22 weeks on oral tofacitinib. Interpreted using the paper, the treatment or condition label stands for: oral pan-JAK inhibitor, 5-10 mg twice daily. Lesional scalp punch biopsies and peripheral blood were collected from alopecia areata patients. PBMCs were isolated by density centrifugation and stained for CD3, CD4 and CD8, after which CD4+ and CD8+ T cells were sorted on a FACSAria. The data are from a study of CD8+ T cells in alopecia areata listed by TCRdb under 2018. The study in broad terms: The treated patients, all with moderate-to-severe alopecia areata, were enrolled in an open-label pilot trial of oral tofacitinib given at 5 to 10 mg twice daily. Tofacitinib was administered for 6 to 18 months, and 6 months of follow-up off drug were then conducted to assess delayed response and recurrence. Disease severity in treated patients was measured with the SALT score, which quantifies the percentage of affected scalp surface area. In both human patients and the C3H/HeJ mouse model, the study applied high-throughput TCRbeta sequencing to look at T cell clonal expansion in alopecia areata. Human TCRbeta sequencing covered scalp tissue and sorted CD4+ and CD8+ peripheral blood T cells from patchy and totalis/universalis alopecia areata patients and healthy controls. Tofacitinib-treated patients had biopsies at baseline and at 4 and 24 weeks of treatment, with a later scalp biopsy in several patients. Scalp clonality was compared among normal scalp (n=4), patchy alopecia areata scalp (n=8), and alopecia totalis/universalis scalp (n=8). RNA was obtained with the PAXgene miRNA kit for fixed scalp, the miRNeasy kit for PBMCs, and the RNeasy kit for mouse skin. TCRbeta CDR3 regions were amplified by immunoSEQ multiplex PCR using 35 Vbeta forward and 13 Jbeta reverse primers.

The CDR3 goes from the cysteine to the phenylalanine over 13 residues. This entry keeps only the CDR3 DNA: 39 bases, framed from base 1. Cut back by 1 base and 0 bases, the V and J ends lie 4 bases apart. CDR1 is given as SGHTS and CDR2 as YDEGEE, both from the germline V gene. To prepare the library, the immunoSEQ multiplex PCR assay was applied. RNA was extracted from all samples and reverse transcribed into cDNA, which served as template for TCR sequencing. First-strand cDNA was synthesized using SuperScript III with a 2:1 mix of oligo-dT and random hexamers. A synthetic immune receptor repertoire was used to gauge amplification bias, and whatever bias remained was removed computationally. On the study's bioinformatics: After raw reads were preprocessed to remove errors, the CDR3 was defined following IMGT conventions as running from the conserved cysteine to phenylalanine. Clonality was computed by normalizing Shannon entropy by log2 of the number of productive unique TCRs and subtracting the result from 1. Scalp TCRbeta sequences were cross-referenced with sorted blood CD4 and CD8 repertoires so that the CD4 or CD8 identity of scalp clones could be inferred. As stored in TCRdb, this immuneACCESS dataset retains in-frame rearrangements with V and J assigned. A fraction of the clones does not appear; measured against another copy, unresolved V genes explain less than half of the discrepancy, and the remainder lacks a known reason. The V and J calls and clone size come from that table; D and trimming were worked out from the DNA. Here the sample has 75,000 to 85,000 clones; around 60% occur a single time. Clones ranked in the top ten supply around 20% of the sample.

Points the paper makes about the study in general: Unlike mouse skin, where gammadelta T cells dominate, normal human skin contains resident alphabeta T cells that get sequenced too, which complicates analysis of the scalp TCR repertoire. During tofacitinib treatment, many expanded lesional clones remained in scalp and blood, and this persistence may partly explain relapse after treatment is stopped. Compared with normal scalp, lesional scalp had higher clonality and more expanded CD8+ clones, particularly in alopecia totalis/universalis, a pattern that suggests antigenic drive. Scalp clonality and the number of expanded CD8+ clones among the top 100 scalp clones were significantly decreased by tofacitinib. TCR sequences shared between patients were less clear than in mice, possibly partly because of HLA diversity in the patient population. Because the treated cohort was small and included a single nonresponder, larger studies are needed to assess links between baseline CD8+ expansion and response.

The sequence derives from a human donor with alopecia areata. The rearranged chain carries TRBV5-8 and TRBJ1-1; too little of a D gene remains to name it. The sample here was CD8+ T cells sorted from blood, taken at week 24, from a patient treated with tofacitinib. CDR3 sequence: CASSLLLNTEAFF. The sequenced DNA: TGTGCCAGCAGCTTGTTGCTGAACACTGAAGCTTTCTTT.